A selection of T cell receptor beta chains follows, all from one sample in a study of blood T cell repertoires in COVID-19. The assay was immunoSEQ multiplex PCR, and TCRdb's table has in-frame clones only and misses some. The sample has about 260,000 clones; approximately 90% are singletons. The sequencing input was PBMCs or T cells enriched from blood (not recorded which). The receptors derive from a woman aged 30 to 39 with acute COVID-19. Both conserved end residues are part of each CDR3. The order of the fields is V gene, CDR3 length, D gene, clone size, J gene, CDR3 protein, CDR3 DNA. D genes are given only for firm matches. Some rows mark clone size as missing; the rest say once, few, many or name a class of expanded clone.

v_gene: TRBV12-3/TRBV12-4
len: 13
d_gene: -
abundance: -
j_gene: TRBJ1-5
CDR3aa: CASRVGGNQPQHF
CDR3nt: TGTGCCAGCCGTGTCGGGGGCAATCAGCCCCAGCATTTT

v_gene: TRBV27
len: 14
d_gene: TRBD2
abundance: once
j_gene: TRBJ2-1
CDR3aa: CASSSGRAMGEQFF
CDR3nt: TGTGCCAGCAGTTCCGGGAGGGCCATGGGGGAGCAGTTCTTC

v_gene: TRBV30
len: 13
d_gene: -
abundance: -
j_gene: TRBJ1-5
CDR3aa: CAWSVTDDQPQHF
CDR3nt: TGTGCCTGGAGTGTAACAGATGATCAGCCCCAGCATTTT

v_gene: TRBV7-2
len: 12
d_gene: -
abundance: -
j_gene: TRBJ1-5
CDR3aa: CASSPAGQPQHF
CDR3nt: TGTGCCAGCAGCCCAGCGGGTCAGCCCCAGCATTTT

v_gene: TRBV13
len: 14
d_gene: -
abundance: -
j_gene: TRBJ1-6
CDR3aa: CASSSGGARSPLHF
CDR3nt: TGTGCCAGCAGTTCCGGTGGTGCGAGATCACCCCTCCACTTT

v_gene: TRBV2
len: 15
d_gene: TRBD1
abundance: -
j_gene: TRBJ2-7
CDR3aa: CASSDETGGTYEQYF
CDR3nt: TGTGCCAGCAGTGATGAGACAGGGGGAACTTACGAGCAGTACTTC

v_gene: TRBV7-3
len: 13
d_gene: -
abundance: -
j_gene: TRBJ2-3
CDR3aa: CASKTENTDTQYF
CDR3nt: TGTGCCAGCAAGACTGAAAACACAGATACGCAGTATTTT

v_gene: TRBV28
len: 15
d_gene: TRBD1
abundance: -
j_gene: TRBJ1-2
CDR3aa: CASSPTGTVKYGYTF
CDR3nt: TGTGCCAGCAGTCCTACCGGGACAGTGAAGTATGGCTACACCTTC

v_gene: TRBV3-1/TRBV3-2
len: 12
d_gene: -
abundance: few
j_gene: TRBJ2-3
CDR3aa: CASQHGGDTQYF
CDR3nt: TGTGCCAGCCAACACGGGGGAGATACGCAGTATTTT

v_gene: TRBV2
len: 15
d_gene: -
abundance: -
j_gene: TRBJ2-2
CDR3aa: CASSGAGLNTGELFF
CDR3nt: TGTGCCAGCAGTGGGGCAGGGTTGAACACCGGGGAGCTGTTTTTT

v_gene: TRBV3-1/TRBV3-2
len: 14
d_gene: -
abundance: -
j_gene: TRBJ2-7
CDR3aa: CASSQENRINEQYF
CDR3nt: TGTGCCAGCAGCCAAGAGAACAGGATCAACGAGCAGTACTTC

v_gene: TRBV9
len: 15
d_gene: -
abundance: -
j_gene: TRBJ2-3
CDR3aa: CASSAGPPITDTQYF
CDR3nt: TGTGCCAGCAGCGCCGGTCCCCCTATCACAGATACGCAGTATTTT

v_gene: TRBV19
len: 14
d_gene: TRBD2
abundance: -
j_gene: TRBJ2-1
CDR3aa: CASRTSGSYNEQFF
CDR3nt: TGTGCCAGTAGGACTAGCGGGAGTTACAATGAGCAGTTCTTC

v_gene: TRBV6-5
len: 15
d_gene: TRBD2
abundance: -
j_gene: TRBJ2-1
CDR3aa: CASSISGGPYNEQFF
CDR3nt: TGTGCCAGCAGCATATCGGGAGGACCCTACAATGAGCAGTTCTTC

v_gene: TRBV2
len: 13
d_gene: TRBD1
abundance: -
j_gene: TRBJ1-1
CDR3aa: CARGQVDMTEAFF
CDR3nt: TGTGCCAGGGGACAGGTGGATATGACTGAAGCTTTCTTT

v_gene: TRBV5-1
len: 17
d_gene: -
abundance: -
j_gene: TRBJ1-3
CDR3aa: CASSLALQGDFGNTIYF
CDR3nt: TGCGCCAGCAGCTTGGCCTTACAGGGAGATTTCGGAAACACCATATATTTT

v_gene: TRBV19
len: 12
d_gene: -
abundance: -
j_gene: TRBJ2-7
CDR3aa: CASSTSGNEQYF
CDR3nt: TGTGCCAGTAGTACCTCAGGGAACGAGCAGTACTTC

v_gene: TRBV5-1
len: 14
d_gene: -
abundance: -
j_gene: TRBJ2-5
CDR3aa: CASSLETRGETQYF
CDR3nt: TGCGCCAGCAGCTTGGAGACCCGAGGGGAGACCCAGTACTTC

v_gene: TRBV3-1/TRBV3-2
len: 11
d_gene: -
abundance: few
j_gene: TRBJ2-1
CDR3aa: CASSQALFRFF
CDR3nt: TGTGCCAGCAGCCAAGCACTATTTCGGTTCTTC

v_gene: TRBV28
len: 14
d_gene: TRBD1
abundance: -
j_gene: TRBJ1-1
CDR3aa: CASRNRGRITEAFF
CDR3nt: TGTGCCAGCAGGAACAGGGGGCGTATCACTGAAGCTTTCTTT

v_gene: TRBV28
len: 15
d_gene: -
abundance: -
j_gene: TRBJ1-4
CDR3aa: CASSAPGSRGEKLFF
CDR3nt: TGTGCCAGCAGTGCCCCGGGCAGTCGAGGGGAAAAACTGTTTTTT

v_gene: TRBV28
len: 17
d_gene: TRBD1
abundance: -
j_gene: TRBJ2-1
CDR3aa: CASSSVGRDRGNNEQFF
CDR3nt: TGTGCCAGCAGTTCTGTTGGAAGGGACAGGGGAAACAATGAGCAGTTCTTC

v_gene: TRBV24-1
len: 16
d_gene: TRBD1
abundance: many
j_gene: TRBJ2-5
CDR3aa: CATSDPGTGYGETQYF
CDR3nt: TGTGCCACCAGTGACCCCGGGACAGGGTACGGAGAGACCCAGTACTTC

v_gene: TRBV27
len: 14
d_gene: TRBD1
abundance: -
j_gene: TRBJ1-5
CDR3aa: CASSPDRDDQPQHF
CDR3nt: TGTGCCAGCAGTCCAGACAGGGACGATCAGCCCCAGCATTTT

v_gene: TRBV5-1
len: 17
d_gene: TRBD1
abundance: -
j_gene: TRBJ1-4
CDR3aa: CASSLADPGQSNEKLFF
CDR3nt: TGCGCCAGCAGCTTGGCGGACCCGGGACAGAGTAATGAAAAACTGTTTTTT

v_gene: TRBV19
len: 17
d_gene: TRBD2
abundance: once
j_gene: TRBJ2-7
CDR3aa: CASSPPRTSGMSYEQYF
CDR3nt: TGTGCCAGTAGTCCCCCTCGGACTAGCGGGATGTCCTACGAGCAGTACTTC

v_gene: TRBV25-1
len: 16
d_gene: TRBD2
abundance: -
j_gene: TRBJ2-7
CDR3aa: CASSDELAGESYEQYF
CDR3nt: TGTGCCAGCAGTGATGAACTAGCGGGAGAGTCCTACGAGCAGTACTTC

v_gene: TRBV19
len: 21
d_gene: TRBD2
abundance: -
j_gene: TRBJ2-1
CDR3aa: CASSIGIGGTSGRSSYNEQFF
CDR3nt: TGTGCCAGTAGTATAGGAATAGGAGGGACTAGCGGAAGAAGCTCCTACAATGAGCAGTTCTTC

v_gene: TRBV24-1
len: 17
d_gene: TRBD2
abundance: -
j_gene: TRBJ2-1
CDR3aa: CATSDPLAGGPYNEQFF
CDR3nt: TGTGCCACCAGTGACCCACTAGCGGGAGGGCCCTACAATGAGCAGTTCTTC

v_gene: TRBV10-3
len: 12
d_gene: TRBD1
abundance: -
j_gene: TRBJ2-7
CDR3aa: CAIGGQGNEQYF
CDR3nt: TGTGCCATCGGGGGACAGGGAAACGAGCAGTACTTC

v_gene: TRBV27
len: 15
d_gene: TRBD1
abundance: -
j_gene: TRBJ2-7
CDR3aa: CASSLGQGNRYEQYF
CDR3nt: TGTGCCAGCAGTTTGGGACAGGGGAACCGGTACGAGCAGTACTTC

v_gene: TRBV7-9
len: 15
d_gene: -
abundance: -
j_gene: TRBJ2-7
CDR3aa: CASSLFGAGSYEQYF
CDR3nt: TGTGCCAGCAGCTTATTTGGTGCGGGCTCCTACGAGCAGTACTTC

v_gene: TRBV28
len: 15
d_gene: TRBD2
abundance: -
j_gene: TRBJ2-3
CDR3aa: CASSLGGRQTDTQYF
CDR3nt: TGTGCCAGCAGTTTAGGCGGGAGGCAGACAGATACGCAGTATTTT

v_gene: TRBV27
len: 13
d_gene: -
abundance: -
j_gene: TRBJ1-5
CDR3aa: CASSLGPVQPQHF
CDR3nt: TGTGCCAGCAGTTTAGGTCCGGTTCAGCCCCAGCATTTT

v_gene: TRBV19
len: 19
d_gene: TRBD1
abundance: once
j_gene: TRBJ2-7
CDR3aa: CASSRGWTGDSRSSYEQYF
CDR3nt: TGTGCCAGTAGTCGGGGTTGGACAGGGGATTCCCGTAGCTCCTACGAGCAGTACTTC

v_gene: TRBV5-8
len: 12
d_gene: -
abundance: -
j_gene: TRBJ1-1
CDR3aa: CASSPRTAEAFF
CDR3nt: TGTGCCAGCAGCCCTAGGACAGCAGAAGCTTTCTTT

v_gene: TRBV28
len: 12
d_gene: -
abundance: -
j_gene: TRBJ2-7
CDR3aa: CASSLLRREQYF
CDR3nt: TGTGCCAGCAGTTTATTGAGGCGGGAGCAGTACTTC

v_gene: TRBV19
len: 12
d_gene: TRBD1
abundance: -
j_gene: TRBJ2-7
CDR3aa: CASSRQGGEQYF
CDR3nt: TGTGCCAGCAGCCGACAGGGGGGCGAGCAGTACTTC

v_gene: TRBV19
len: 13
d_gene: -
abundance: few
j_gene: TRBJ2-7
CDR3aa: CASATQGTDEQYF
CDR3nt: TGTGCCAGTGCGACCCAGGGAACCGACGAGCAGTACTTC

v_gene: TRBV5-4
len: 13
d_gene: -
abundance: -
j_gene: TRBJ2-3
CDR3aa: CASSPPRGDTQYF
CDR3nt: TGTGCCAGCAGCCCCCCCCGGGGTGATACGCAGTATTTT

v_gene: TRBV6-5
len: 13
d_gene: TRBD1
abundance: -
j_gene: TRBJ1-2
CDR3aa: CASRPGQAYGYTF
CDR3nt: TGTGCCAGCAGGCCGGGACAGGCCTATGGCTACACCTTC

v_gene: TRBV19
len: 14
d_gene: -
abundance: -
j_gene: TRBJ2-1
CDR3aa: CASSPGFEAVEQFF
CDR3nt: TGTGCCAGTAGTCCCGGCTTCGAGGCGGTTGAGCAGTTCTTC

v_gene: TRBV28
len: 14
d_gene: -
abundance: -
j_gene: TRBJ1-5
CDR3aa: CASATGNSNQPQHF
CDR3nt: TGTGCCAGCGCAACAGGGAATAGCAATCAGCCCCAGCATTTT

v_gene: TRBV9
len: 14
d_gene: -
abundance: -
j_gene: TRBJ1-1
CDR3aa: CASSSHTGGTEAFF
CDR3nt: TGTGCCAGCAGTTCTCATACGGGGGGCACTGAAGCTTTCTTT

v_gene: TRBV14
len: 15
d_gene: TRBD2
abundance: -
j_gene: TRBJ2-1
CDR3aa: CASSQDSGRAVEQFF
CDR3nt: TGTGCCAGCAGCCAAGACAGCGGGAGGGCCGTTGAGCAGTTCTTC

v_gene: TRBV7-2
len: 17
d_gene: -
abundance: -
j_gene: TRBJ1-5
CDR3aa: CASSLGGWVGSVQPQHF
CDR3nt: TGTGCCAGCAGCTTAGGCGGGTGGGTAGGGAGCGTCCAGCCCCAGCATTTT

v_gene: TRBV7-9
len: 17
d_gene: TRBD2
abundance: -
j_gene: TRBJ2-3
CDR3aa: CASSRDLLAGSTDTQYF
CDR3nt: TGTGCCAGCAGCCGTGACCTTTTAGCGGGAAGCACAGATACGCAGTATTTT

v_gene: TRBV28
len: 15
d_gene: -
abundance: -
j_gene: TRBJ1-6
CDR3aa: CASNLLAEYNSPLHF
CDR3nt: TGTGCCAGCAATCTCCTGGCCGAATATAATTCACCCCTCCACTTT

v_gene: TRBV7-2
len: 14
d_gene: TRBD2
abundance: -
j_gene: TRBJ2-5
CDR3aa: CASSSGLAGETQYF
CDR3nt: TGTGCCAGCAGCTCGGGACTAGCGGGAGAGACCCAGTACTTC

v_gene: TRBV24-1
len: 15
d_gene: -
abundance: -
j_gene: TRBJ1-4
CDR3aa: CATSDSRDEREKLFF
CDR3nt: TGTGCCACCAGTGATTCAAGAGACGAGCGGGAAAAACTGTTTTTT

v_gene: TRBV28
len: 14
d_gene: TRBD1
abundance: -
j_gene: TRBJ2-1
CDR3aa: CASSLGQLYNEQFF
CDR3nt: TGTGCCAGCAGTCTGGGACAGCTGTACAATGAGCAGTTCTTC

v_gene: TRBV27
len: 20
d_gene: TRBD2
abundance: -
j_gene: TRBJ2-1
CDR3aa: CASSLYPGLAGVKSYNEQFF
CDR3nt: TGTGCCAGCAGTTTATACCCCGGACTAGCGGGAGTGAAATCCTACAATGAGCAGTTCTTC

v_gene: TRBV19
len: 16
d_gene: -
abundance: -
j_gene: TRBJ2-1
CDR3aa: CASSPLGGISYNEQFF
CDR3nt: TGTGCCAGTAGTCCCCTCGGGGGAATCTCCTACAATGAGCAGTTCTTC

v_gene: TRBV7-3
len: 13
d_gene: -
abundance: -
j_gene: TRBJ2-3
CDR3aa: CASSVAGTDTQYF
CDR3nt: TGTGCCAGCAGCGTGGCAGGCACAGATACGCAGTATTTT

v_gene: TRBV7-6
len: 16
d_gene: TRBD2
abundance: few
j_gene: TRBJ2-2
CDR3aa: CASSPSLAGEGGELFF
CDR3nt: TGTGCCAGCAGCCCTAGCCTAGCGGGAGAAGGCGGGGAGCTGTTTTTT

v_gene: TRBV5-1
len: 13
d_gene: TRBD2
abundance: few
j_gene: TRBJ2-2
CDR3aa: CASRRAGVGELFF
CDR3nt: TGCGCCAGCAGAAGAGCGGGAGTCGGGGAGCTGTTTTTT

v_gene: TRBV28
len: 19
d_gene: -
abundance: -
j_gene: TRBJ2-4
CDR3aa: CASSLPTTDSLVAKNIQYF
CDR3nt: TGTGCCAGCAGTTTACCCACCACGGACAGCCTCGTGGCCAAAAACATTCAGTACTTC

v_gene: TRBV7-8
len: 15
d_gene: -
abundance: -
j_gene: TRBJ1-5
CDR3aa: CASSPRRDTNQPQHF
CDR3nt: TGTGCCAGCAGCCCCAGACGGGACACCAATCAGCCCCAGCATTTT

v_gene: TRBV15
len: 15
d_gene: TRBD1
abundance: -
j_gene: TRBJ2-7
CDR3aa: CATSRDKGQTYEQYF
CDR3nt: TGTGCCACCAGCAGAGATAAGGGACAGACCTACGAGCAGTACTTC

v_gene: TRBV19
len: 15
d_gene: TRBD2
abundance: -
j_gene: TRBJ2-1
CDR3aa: CASSLDRLANNEQFF
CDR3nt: TGTGCCAGCTCTTTAGATAGACTAGCGAACAATGAGCAGTTCTTC